One sample yielded the 9 T cell receptor beta chains listed below, sequenced in a study of T cells in Graves' hyperthyroidism and ophthalmopathy. Template material for amplifying TCR beta CDR3 regions consisted of RNA transcripts. HTBI primers drove first-round RT-PCR of the TCR CDR3. TCRdb used MiXCR to reprocess the multiplex PCR reads, holding one entry per CDR3 protein. The sample holds approximately 740,000 distinct CDR3 sequences, roughly 15% seen once. Specimen: blood. These TCRs come from a young woman with Graves' hyperthyroidism.

This clonotype was observed a few times. The chain couples TRBV19 to TRBJ2-1, with a tentative D call TRBD2 (5 bases). The V and J ends lost 0 bases and 1 base respectively, with 7 bases between them. This CDR3 has 15 residues. Germline lookup yields CDR1 LNHDA and CDR2 SQIVND (reference sequence). As DNA, the CDR3 is TGTGCCAGTAGTATAGAGTGGACTTCCTACAATGAGCAGTTCTTC. This sequence encodes CASSIEWTSYNEQFF.

This chain joins TRBV24-1 and TRBJ1-2, with D perhaps matching TRBD1 (5 bases). Trimming left V 4 bases short and J 8 bases short, with 22 bases between. The CDR3 spans 16 residues. The V gene's germline CDR1 is KGHDR and CDR2 SFDVKD. Here the CDR3 reads CATSDKAPGRLAGYTF. For the CDR3, the DNA is TGTGCCACCAGTGACAAAGCCCCGGGACGATTGGCCGGCTACACCTTC.

This clonotype has a count of ten or more. The chain employs TRBV7-2 and TRBJ2-7, with TRBD2 matching over 10 bases. J was trimmed by 2 bases and V by 8 bases; bases with no gene match: 6. CDR3 length equals 14 residues. CDR1 is SGHTA, CDR2 FQGNSA, per germline. Here the CDR3 DNA reads TGTGCCAGCGGAACTAGCGGGAAGGCCTACGAGCAGTACTTC. Its protein is CASGTSGKAYEQYF.

This clonotype was seen more than once but under ten times. A junction boundary mismatches the germline segment, possibly from a read error. The chain recombines TRBV19 with TRBJ2-1; 9 bases match TRBD2. Germline CDR1 and CDR2: LNHDA and SQIVND (reference sequence). The CDR3 is 12 amino acids. The CDR3 bases are TGCTCAGCGGGAGGACGCTACAATGAGCAGTTCTTC. Amino acids: CSAGGRYNEQFF.

Many counts were recorded for this clonotype. The rearrangement uses TRBV6-6 and TRBJ2-3, with D maybe TRBD2 (6 bases). The germline CDR1 and CDR2 sequences are MNHNY and SVGAGI (reference sequence). This CDR3 has 15 amino acids. The V end was cut by 0 bases, the J end by 2 bases, with 9 bases between. CDR3 protein: CASSYSGTSTDTQYF. The CDR3 DNA reads TGTGCCAGCAGTTACTCTGGGACTTCCACAGATACGCAGTATTTT.

This clonotype was counted a few times. V is TRBV19 and J is TRBJ2-1; D unclear. Trimming removed 5 bases at V and 6 bases at J, with 11 bases between. The CDR3 totals 13 residues. Germline V gene data show CDR1 as LNHDA and CDR2 as SQIVND (reference sequence). The CDR3 loop is CASSSRVSNEQFF. The CDR3 bases are TGTGCCAGTAGTTCGCGAGTTAGCAATGAGCAGTTCTTC.

This clonotype appeared many times. The V gene is TRBV29-1, the J gene TRBJ2-1; D gene uncertain. This CDR3 comprises 14 residues. The V and J ends lost 4 bases and 0 bases respectively, with 10 bases between them. Per the germline V gene, CDR1 is SQVTM and CDR2 is ANQGSEA. The CDR3 reads CSVVGLSSYNEQFF. The CDR3 DNA reads TGCAGCGTTGTGGGTCTTAGCTCCTACAATGAGCAGTTCTTC.

This clonotype occurred many times. The V call is TRBV11-2, the J call TRBJ2-7; no firm D call. CDR3 size: 11 residues. Germline CDR1 reads SGHAT; CDR2 reads FQNNGV. Trimming cost V 1 base and J 6 bases, with 4 bases left between them. CDR3 loop: CASSLVAEQYF. The CDR3, as DNA: TGTGCCAGCAGCTTAGTGGCCGAGCAGTACTTC.

The table lists this clonotype with many counts. The rearrangement links TRBV6-6 to TRBJ1-1; the match to TRBD1 covers 7 bases. Germline assignment: CDR1 MNHNY and CDR2 SVGAGI (reference sequence). This CDR3 has 16 residues. The junction had 13 bases not matched to a gene; V was cut back by 0 bases and J by 9 bases. Here the CDR3 reads CASSYSPSTGRGKAFF. For the CDR3, the DNA is TGTGCCAGCAGTTACTCACCCTCGACAGGGAGGGGGAAAGCTTTCTTT.